Below are 20 T cell receptor beta chains sequenced from a single sample in a study of PD-1 blockade in classical Hodgkin lymphoma. Generated by immunoSEQ multiplex PCR, the TCRdb table keeps only in-frame clones and is missing some. Seen here are tens of thousands of clones, 65% to 80% observed once, and the top ten hold approximately 4%. As to time point: cycle 4 day 1 (C4D1), after 5 to 7 weeks of nivolumab. Every patient relapsed after autologous stem cell transplantation, and brentuximab vedotin exposure varied. Here the sequenced sample was peripheral blood mononuclear cells (PBMCs), taken before the fourth cycle of nivolumab. The receptors here all came from a human donor with classical Hodgkin lymphoma.

The chain uses TRBV6-5 and TRBJ1-6; D is undetermined. The CDR3 covers 14 residues. Germline V gives CDR1 MNHEY, CDR2 SVGAGI. V lost 2 bases and J lost 5, with 7 bases in between. This chain's CDR3 is CASSYGKDNSPLHF. Here the CDR3 DNA reads TGTGCCAGCAGTTACGGGAAAGATAATTCACCCCTCCACTTT.

The V call is TRBV7-2, the J call TRBJ2-3, with D unresolved. The CDR3 runs 13 residues. Germline loops: CDR1 SGHTA, CDR2 FQGNSA. V lost 0 bases, J lost 6 bases, and 7 bases lay in between. The CDR3 bases are TGTGCCAGCAGCTTAGCGGGCGAGGATACGCAGTATTTT. This gives the protein CASSLAGEDTQYF.

The chain has TRBV5-1 and TRBJ2-3, with D tentatively TRBD2 (5 bases). V dropped 4 bases and J dropped 0 bases, with 12 bases sitting between them. Germline-derived CDR1 and CDR2 are SGHRS and YFSETQ. This CDR3 has 15 amino acids. The CDR3 DNA is TGCGCCAGCAGCCTAGCCATAATCAGCACAGATACGCAGTATTTT. Protein: CASSLAIISTDTQYF.

The gene calls are TRBV6-5 and TRBJ1-2; 7 bases match TRBD1. Germline V gives CDR1 MNHEY, CDR2 SVGAGI. This CDR3 has 14 amino acids. The V gene end was trimmed by 2 bases and the J gene end by 8 bases; junction bases not matched to a gene: 8. Here the CDR3 DNA reads TGTGCCAGCAGTTACGCAGGGGGAGACGACGGCTACACCTTC. Its translation is CASSYAGGDDGYTF.

This clone was seen a single time. This may be a read error: a much more frequent sequence differs by one nucleotide. The V call is TRBV6-9, the J call TRBJ1-5; D remains unclear. This CDR3 is 14 amino acids long. Germline CDR1 is MNHGY and CDR2 is SVAAGI. For the CDR3, the DNA is TGTGCCAGCAGAAAAAGGGTAGAGGGTCAGCCCCAGCACTTT. Its protein is CASRKRVEGQPQHF.

This clone appeared a few times. J is TRBJ2-2 and V is TRBV10-2; D not resolved. This CDR3 has 12 residues. From germline, CDR1 is WSHSY and CDR2 SAAADI. The V end was cut by 2 bases, the J end by 6 bases, with 4 bases between. The CDR3 sequence is CASSEGAGELFF. The CDR3 DNA reads TGCGCCAGCAGTGAGGGGGCCGGGGAGCTGTTTTTT.

Here the CDR3 DNA reads TGTGCCATCAGTGAGTCTCAGGGGTACACTGAAGCTTTCTTT. Protein product: CAISESQGYTEAFF. V usage is TRBV10-3 and J usage is TRBJ1-1, with D maybe TRBD1 (6 bases). CDR1 and CDR2 from the germline V gene are ENHRY and SYGVKD. The germline V and J ends were trimmed by 0 bases and 3 bases, with 8 bases remaining between them. The CDR3 totals 14 residues.

The V and J genes are TRBV7-9 and TRBJ1-5; TRBD1 agrees at 8 bases. The germline gives CDR1 SEHNR, CDR2 FQNEAQ (reference sequence). This CDR3 region has 13 residues. J lost 7 bases, V lost 7 bases, and 6 bases had no gene match. CDR3: CASTTGAVQPQHF. The CDR3 nucleotides are TGTGCCAGCACGACAGGGGCTGTCCAGCCCCAGCATTTT.

The chain links TRBV11-1 to TRBJ2-1, with 7 nucleotides matching TRBD1. The CDR3 has 15 residues. The germline CDR1 and CDR2 sequences are SGHAT and FQDESV (reference sequence). The V and J ends lost 5 bases and 3 bases, in that order; junction bases with no gene match: 7. In nucleotides, the CDR3 is TGTGCCAGCAGCCAACAGGGACAGTACTACAATGAGCAGTTCTTC. It codes for CASSQQGQYYNEQFF. Full variable domain (remainder filled in from reference TRBV11-1 and TRBJ2-1): EAEVAQSPRYKITEKSQAVAFWCDPISGHATLYWYRQILGQGPELLVQFQDESVVDDSQLPKDRFSAERLKGVDSTLKIQPAELGDSAMYLCASSQQGQYYNEQFFGPGTRLTVL.

The chain recombines TRBV10-1 with TRBJ2-6; D unclear. The CDR3 runs to 18 residues. Trimming took off 5 bases at V and 5 bases at J, with 22 bases between the two ends. Germline V lookup: CDR1 WNHNN, CDR2 SYGVQD (reference sequence). The CDR3 DNA follows: TGCGCCAGCAGTTCGAAATTAAGCGCACAAAGTCGGGCCAACGTCCTGACTTTC. Translated: CASSSKLSAQSRANVLTF.

This chain connects TRBV6-5 to TRBJ1-1; TRBD1 is a possible D gene (6 bases). V was cut by 5 bases and J by 3 bases, with 13 bases left in between. Germline V lookup: CDR1 MNHEY, CDR2 SVGAGI. The CDR3 consists of 14 residues. The CDR3, as DNA: TGTGCCAGCAGTCGGACAGACCTTGACACTGAAGCTTTCTTT. This translates into CASSRTDLDTEAFF.

This chain links TRBV5-4 with TRBJ2-7, with 9 nucleotides matching TRBD1. With V trimmed by 4 bases and J by 2 bases, 7 bases remained unmatched. The germline V gene encodes CDR1 SGHNT and CDR2 YYREEE (reference sequence). This CDR3 region has 15 residues. CDR3 sequence reads: CASSPPGQGAYEQYF. The CDR3 coding sequence is TGTGCCAGCAGCCCCCCGGGACAGGGAGCCTACGAGCAGTACTTC. The entire variable domain, with the rest obtained from reference TRBV5-4 and TRBJ2-7, is as follows: ETGVTQSPTHLIKTRGQQVTLRCSSQSGHNTVSWYQQALGQGPQFIFQYYREEENGRGNFPPRFSGLQFPNYSSELNVNALELDDSALYLCASSPPGQGAYEQYFGPGTRLTVT.

The chain joins TRBV6-5 to TRBJ1-2; D is perhaps TRBD1 (5 bases). This CDR3 comprises 12 residues. Looked up from germline, CDR1 is MNHEY and CDR2 is SVGAGI. Trimming pared 7 bases from V and 7 bases from J, leaving 13 bases between. The chain's CDR3 is CASIGDQSGYTF. The CDR3, as DNA: TGTGCCAGCATTGGGGACCAGAGTGGCTACACCTTC.

In its sample, this clone was seen a few times. The chain recombines TRBV4-2 with TRBJ2-7; D possibly matches TRBD1 or TRBD2 (5 bases each). From germline, CDR1 is LGHNA and CDR2 YNFKEQ. With 0 bases removed from V and 0 bases from J, the gap between germline ends came to 21 bases. The CDR3 totals 19 residues. The CDR3 coding sequence is TGTGCCAGCAGCCAAGAAGCCCTAACCGGGACGGTGAACTCCTACGAGCAGTACTTC. Its translation: CASSQEALTGTVNSYEQYF.

The rearrangement links TRBV5-1 to TRBJ1-5; D is undetermined. Germline assignment: CDR1 SGHRS and CDR2 YFSETQ. Trimming removed 2 bases from V and 1 base from J, with 4 bases in between. The CDR3 loop spans 13 amino acids. CDR3 protein: CASSLESNQPQHF. The CDR3 coding sequence is TGCGCCAGCAGCTTAGAGAGCAATCAGCCCCAGCATTTT.

The chain combines TRBV13 with TRBJ1-1, with 7 bases aligning to TRBD1. Per germline, CDR1 PRHDT and CDR2 FYEKMQ (reference sequence). The V and J ends lost 4 bases and 1 base, in that order; junction bases with no gene match: 9. CDR3 length equals 16 residues. CDR3 nucleotide sequence: TGTGCCAGCAGCTCCACCGGGACAGTTAGGAACACTGAAGCTTTCTTT. Translated: CASSSTGTVRNTEAFF.

The rearrangement uses TRBV9 and TRBJ2-7; D is uncertain. The germline V and J ends were trimmed by 0 bases and 9 bases, with 13 bases remaining between them. Germline CDR1 is SGDLS and CDR2 is YYNGEE. This CDR3 spans 13 amino acids. The CDR3 coding sequence is TGTGCCAGCAGCGTAGGTAGCTTAGGGTTGCAGTACTTC. It yields the protein CASSVGSLGLQYF.

The J gene is TRBJ2-5, the V gene TRBV5-6; D gene uncertain. The better agreement between TRBJ2-7 and the DNA end casts doubt on the J call. The germline V gene has CDR1 SGHDT and CDR2 YYEEEE. This CDR3 spans 13 amino acids. CDR3 amino acids: CASSLGRSYEQYF. CDR3 sequence (DNA): TGTGCCAGCAGCTTAGGCCGATCCTACGAGCAGTACTTC.

The CDR3 is CASRLAGGETQYF. The CDR3 nucleotides read TGTGCCAGCAGACTAGCGGGAGGGGAGACCCAGTACTTC. The chain employs TRBV28 and TRBJ2-5; 13 positions agree with TRBD2. V gave up 6 bases and J gave up 5 bases; unmatched junction bases: 0. CDR1 and CDR2 (germline): MDHEN, SYDVKM. The CDR3 is 13 amino acids.

This clone showed up just a few times. The V gene is TRBV5-6, the J gene TRBJ2-7; D unclear. The CDR3 is 12 amino acids. CDR1 is SGHDT, CDR2 YYEEEE, per germline. Trimming cost V 4 bases and J 6 bases, with 11 bases left between them. The CDR3 is CASSPFLGEQYF. The CDR3 coding sequence is TGTGCCAGCAGCCCTTTTTTGGGCGAGCAGTACTTC.